This T cell receptor beta chain emerged from a study of blood T cell repertoires in COVID-19. Background on the study: There were acute and convalescent COVID-19 samples, and they came from the United States, Italy and Spain. PBMCs, B-cell-depleted T cells, or T cells provided the cDNA or gDNA that made up the material.

The data were produced by immunoSEQ multiplex PCR, yet TCRdb's version contains in-frame clones alone and is incomplete. The table shows about 150,000 clones, with around 84% occurring only once. Germline V gives CDR1 MNHNS, CDR2 SASEGT. The CDR3 has 16 residues. V gave up 4 bases and J gave up 6 bases; unmatched junction bases: 5. This clone was detected once. The specimen was peripheral blood. This chain connects TRBV6-1 to TRBJ2-2; 13 bases match TRBD2. The clonotype was recovered from a man aged 50 to 59 with active or convalescent COVID-19. DNA of the CDR3: TGTGCCAGCAGTGGCGGACTAGCGGGAGTTGCCGGGGAGCTGTTTTTT. It yields the protein CASSGGLAGVAGELFF.